These T cell receptor beta chains were read from a single sample in a study of blood T cell repertoires in COVID-19. Method: immunoSEQ multiplex PCR; TCRdb's copy keeps in-frame clones and lacks some. This table holds 270,000 or so clones, approximately 88% found once. The sample was PBMCs or T cells enriched from blood (not recorded which). The receptor set was obtained from a woman between 40 and 55 years old with acute COVID-19. The CDR3 runs from the conserved cysteine through the conserved F or W. Each record gives: V gene, clone size, J gene, D gene, CDR3 DNA, CDR3 protein. The D gene is left open where the match is weak. The size of a clone is reported for some rows only, either as once, few or many, or as a class for expanded clones.

TRBV30	.	TRBJ1-5	.	TGTGCCTGGAGTATGGTCGGGAATCAGCCCCAGCATTTT	CAWSMVGNQPQHF
TRBV29-1	.	TRBJ2-1	TRBD1	TGCAGCGCTGGACAGGAGTACAATGAGCAGTTCTTC	CSAGQEYNEQFF
TRBV15	.	TRBJ2-5	TRBD2	TGTGCCACCAGCACTGGTGTGGGAGCGGGAGGGCCGGGAGAGACCCAGTACTTC	CATSTGVGAGGPGETQYF
TRBV7-9	.	TRBJ1-3	.	TGTGCCAGCAGCTTAGGACAGCGCAACGGAAACACCATATATTTT	CASSLGQRNGNTIYF
TRBV18	.	TRBJ1-4	.	TGTGCCAGCTCACCTGAGGCCAGAACTAATGAAAAACTGTTTTTT	CASSPEARTNEKLFF
TRBV28	once	TRBJ1-5	.	TGTGCCAGCAGTTTATCATCCGGGTTCCCCCCTTATAGCAATCAGCCCCAGCATTTT	CASSLSSGFPPYSNQPQHF
TRBV9	.	TRBJ2-1	TRBD2	TGTGCCAGCAGCGTAGGGGCGGCTAGCGGGAGCGATGAGCAGTTCTTC	CASSVGAASGSDEQFF
TRBV3-1/TRBV3-2	.	TRBJ2-1	TRBD2	TGTGCCAGCAGCCAAGCAGCGGGAGGGAGATGGGAGCAGTTCTTC	CASSQAAGGRWEQFF
TRBV9	once	TRBJ1-1	.	TGTGCCAGCAGCCCCCAACTATCTGGGAACACTGAAGCTTTCTTT	CASSPQLSGNTEAFF
TRBV5-1	.	TRBJ1-6	.	TGCGCCAGCAGCCTGAACGAGGGGGACGCATCACCCCTCCACTTT	CASSLNEGDASPLHF
TRBV10-3	.	TRBJ2-5	TRBD1	TGTGCCATCAGGCCGGGACAGGGTGCGGAGACCCAGTACTTC	CAIRPGQGAETQYF
TRBV28	.	TRBJ1-3	.	TGTGCCAGCAGTTCTACCAGGGAACGATATAGGGACACCATATATTTT	CASSSTRERYRDTIYF
TRBV20-1	.	TRBJ1-1	.	TGCAGTGCTAGTCAGAAGAACACTGAAGCTTTCTTT	CSASQKNTEAFF
TRBV11-2	.	TRBJ1-4	.	TGTGCCAGCAGCTTAGGGTGGGCAGCGGGGGATGAAAAACTGTTTTTT	CASSLGWAAGDEKLFF
TRBV18	.	TRBJ2-5	.	TGTGCCAGCTCACCAAGGCAAGGGGCCCAAGAGACCCAGTACTTC	CASSPRQGAQETQYF
TRBV28	many	TRBJ1-3	TRBD1	TGTGCCAGCAGCCCGGGACAGCTCTCTGGAAACACCATATATTTT	CASSPGQLSGNTIYF
TRBV18	.	TRBJ1-2	TRBD1	TGTGCCAGCTCACCACCCCGAGACAGGGTTAACTATGGCTACACCTTC	CASSPPRDRVNYGYTF
TRBV11-2	.	TRBJ2-1	TRBD1	TGTGCCAGCAGCGCTGGACAGGGATCGGGAGAGCAGTTCTTC	CASSAGQGSGEQFF
TRBV5-1	.	TRBJ1-4	.	TGCGCCAGCAGCTTAACACCGACCAGGAAGACTAATGAAAAACTGTTTTTT	CASSLTPTRKTNEKLFF
TRBV10-2	.	TRBJ1-5	TRBD1	TGCGCCAGCAGTGAGTATGGGGACAGGGGACGGGATCAGCCCCAGCATTTT	CASSEYGDRGRDQPQHF
TRBV7-9	.	TRBJ2-2	.	TGTGCCAGCAGCTTAGCGCAATTAGGTCAGGGTCGGACCGGGGAGCTGTTTTTT	CASSLAQLGQGRTGELFF
TRBV7-9	few	TRBJ1-1	.	TGTGCCAGCAGCGACGGGGGAATGAGTTTGAACACTGAAGCTTTCTTT	CASSDGGMSLNTEAFF
TRBV25-1	.	TRBJ1-1	TRBD1	TGTGCCAGCAGTGGGACAGGGGCCACGAACACTGAAGCTTTCTTT	CASSGTGATNTEAFF
TRBV5-6	.	TRBJ1-1	.	TGTGCCAGCAGCTGGACCCCCAGGGTGAACACTGAAGCTTTCTTT	CASSWTPRVNTEAFF
TRBV29-1	.	TRBJ1-5	.	TGCAGCGTTGAAGTACAGTTCAATCAGCCCCAGCATTTT	CSVEVQFNQPQHF
TRBV30	.	TRBJ2-7	TRBD2	TGTGCCTGGAGTGTCGCGGGAGTAATCTACGAGCAGTACTTC	CAWSVAGVIYEQYF
TRBV5-4	.	TRBJ1-2	TRBD1	TGTGCCAGCAGGCGACAGGGGGGCTATGGCTACACCTTC	CASRRQGGYGYTF
TRBV4-1	.	TRBJ1-5	.	TGCGCCAGCAGCCAGGTGGCCATCGGGCAGCCCCAGCATTTT	CASSQVAIGQPQHF
TRBV3-1/TRBV3-2	.	TRBJ1-4	.	TGTGCCAGCAGCCAGACAGGATACAATGAAAAACTGTTTTTT	CASSQTGYNEKLFF
TRBV2	few	TRBJ1-2	.	TGTGCCAGCAGTGAACAGGGGTATGGCTACACCTTC	CASSEQGYGYTF
TRBV5-4	.	TRBJ1-2	TRBD1	TGTGCCAGCAGCATTCGGACGGGGACAGGGTCCTATGGCTACACCTTC	CASSIRTGTGSYGYTF
TRBV6-5	once	TRBJ1-1	.	TGTGCCAGCAGTTATGGGGCCTTGGGTCTCACTGAAGCTTTCTTT	CASSYGALGLTEAFF
TRBV9	.	TRBJ2-5	TRBD2	TGTGCCAGCAGCGTACAGTCGGGAGGGGAGACCCAGTACTTC	CASSVQSGGETQYF
TRBV19	.	TRBJ1-5	.	TGTGCCAGTAAAGATCGCCCGGGAATACCCCAGCATTTT	CASKDRPGIPQHF
TRBV9	.	TRBJ1-2	.	TGTGCCAGCAGCGTAGGTGTCGGGGGCTACACCTTC	CASSVGVGGYTF
TRBV2	.	TRBJ1-6	TRBD1	TGTGCCAGCAGTGAAATTTGGGGGACAGAGGGCCTTAATTCACCCCTCCACTTT	CASSEIWGTEGLNSPLHF
TRBV6-5	.	TRBJ2-6	.	TGTGCCAGCAGTTACCGTTTCTCCGGGGCCAACGTCCTGACTTTC	CASSYRFSGANVLTF
TRBV11-2	.	TRBJ2-7	.	TGTGCCAGCAGCTACCCAATGACAGTTAACGAGCAGTACTTC	CASSYPMTVNEQYF
TRBV5-6	.	TRBJ2-2	.	TGTGCCAGCAGCTTGTCTCAGGGCTGGAGCACCGGGGAGCTGTTTTTT	CASSLSQGWSTGELFF
TRBV18	.	TRBJ2-5	.	TGTGCCAGCTCACCGAGCGGACCGATACAAGAGACCCAGTACTTC	CASSPSGPIQETQYF
TRBV19	few	TRBJ2-2	TRBD1	TGTGCCACCACGAGGGACGGGACAGGGGTTGGCGGGGAGCTGTTTTTT	CATTRDGTGVGGELFF
TRBV3-1/TRBV3-2	.	TRBJ1-1	.	TGTGCCAGCATGCCTCGGGGGACGAACACTGAAGCTTTCTTT	CASMPRGTNTEAFF
TRBV9	.	TRBJ2-5	.	TGTGCCAGCAGCGTAGCTAACGGTGCGCAAGAGACCCAGTACTTC	CASSVANGAQETQYF
TRBV5-6	.	TRBJ1-5	.	TGTGCCAGCAGCTCGAGCGACAGCAACAATCAGCCCCAGCATTTT	CASSSSDSNNQPQHF
TRBV2	.	TRBJ1-1	.	TGTGCCAGCAGCGAGGAGGCGGGAATTGAGGCTTTCTTT	CASSEEAGIEAFF
TRBV19	once	TRBJ2-7	TRBD1	TGTGCCAGTAGTATGGGATTCTGGAACCGGGACAGAGCCTACTACGAGCAGTACTTC	CASSMGFWNRDRAYYEQYF
TRBV5-1	.	TRBJ1-2	TRBD1	TGCGCCAGCAGCTTGGAGGGCAGGGGGCATGGCTACACCTTC	CASSLEGRGHGYTF
TRBV7-9	few	TRBJ2-7	TRBD1	TGTGCCAGCAGCTCGGGACAGAGAAGCTCCTACGAGCAGTACTTC	CASSSGQRSSYEQYF
TRBV7-2	.	TRBJ2-1	.	TGTGCCAGCAGCCCCAACGGACTCGACGGCAATGAGCAGTTCTTC	CASSPNGLDGNEQFF
TRBV27	.	TRBJ1-2	.	TGTGCCAGCAGTTCCTCGGGGGCGGGGGCCTATGGCTACACCTTC	CASSSSGAGAYGYTF
TRBV12-3/TRBV12-4	.	TRBJ1-4	.	TGTGCCAGCAGTTTCGGGGTGGGCCAATACTTT	CASSFGVGQYF
TRBV18	.	TRBJ2-6	TRBD1	TGTGCCAGCTCACCACCCGGACAGGGGGTCGTTGGGGCCAACGTCCTGACTTTC	CASSPPGQGVVGANVLTF